These 26 T cell receptor beta chains share one sample of origin, sequenced in a study of blood T cell repertoires in COVID-19. Assay used: immunoSEQ multiplex PCR; TCRdb lists only in-frame clones, some missing. The sample holds approximately 91,000 clones; over 70% are singletons and the top ten take about 24%. Sample: peripheral blood. The receptor source for this set is a man aged 70 or older with acute or convalescent COVID-19.

This rearrangement joins TRBV29-1 to TRBJ1-1; 7 positions agree with TRBD1. Looked up from germline, CDR1 is SQVTM and CDR2 is ANQGSEA. The length of the CDR3 is 15 residues. The trim removed 4 bases at V and 6 bases at J, leaving 14 bases unmatched. The CDR3 sequence is CSVAPDRAQSPEAFF. Written as DNA, the CDR3 is TGCAGCGTTGCCCCTGACAGGGCCCAAAGTCCTGAAGCTTTCTTT.

This clone appeared a single time. The chain uses TRBV3-1 (or the pseudogene TRBV3-2) and TRBJ2-7; no definite D call. Germline V gene sequence: CDR1 LGHDT, CDR2 YNNKEL (reference sequence). CDR3 length equals 14 residues. V was shortened by 2 bases and J by 3 bases, with 11 bases between the two germline ends. CDR3 region: CASSQSAAGYEQYF. The CDR3 bases are TGTGCCAGCAGCCAATCCGCCGCCGGCTACGAGCAGTACTTC.

Points on this clone: Relative to the germline gene, one junction end is altered; a read error may explain this. This rearrangement joins TRBV28 to TRBJ1-4; D is ambiguous. The germline V gene has CDR1 MDHEN and CDR2 SYDVKM. The CDR3 is 12 amino acids. The CDR3 reads CASSVLRKNLFF. The CDR3 DNA reads TGTGCCAGCAGCGTACTACGGAAAAACCTGTTTTTT.

The chain combines TRBV21-1 with TRBJ2-1; the table's D call, TRBD2, has no DNA check behind it. TRBV21-1 is classified as a pseudogene. The CDR3 spans 16 residues. This CDR3 is CASSKHVTSGAYEQFF. CDR3 coding DNA: TGTGCCAGCAGCAAACATGTCACTAGCGGGGCCTATGAGCAGTTCTTC.

In its sample, this clone was seen once. J is TRBJ1-4 and V is TRBV5-4, with 9 bases matching TRBD1. The V segment lost 4 bases and the J segment 8 bases; nucleotides outside the gene matches: 9. From germline, CDR1 is SGHNT and CDR2 YYREEE (reference sequence). CDR3 length: 15 amino acids. CDR3 region: CASSQNRGQGEKLFF. In DNA form, the CDR3 reads TGTGCCAGCAGCCAGAACAGGGGGCAAGGGGAAAAACTGTTTTTT.

Points on this clone: One end of the junction is discordant with germline, which a read error may explain. The rearrangement joins TRBV7-7 to TRBJ1-4; 10 bases align to TRBD1. CDR1 and CDR2 (germline): SSHAT, FNYEAQ (reference sequence). The CDR3 covers 16 residues. Here the CDR3 reads CASSVGQGGEDEKLFF. DNA of the CDR3: TGTGCTAGCAGCGTCGGACAGGGGGGAGAGGATGAAAAACTGTTTTTT.

This clone was seen only a few times. This chain uses TRBV3-1 (or the pseudogene TRBV3-2) with TRBJ1-4; 8 positions match TRBD1. V shed 4 bases and J 11 bases; nucleotides not matched to a gene: 9. This CDR3 has 14 amino acids. In germline, CDR1 is LGHDT, CDR2 YNNKEL (reference sequence). The CDR3 region has the DNA TGTGCCAGCAGCCCACAGGGGGGACTTGGGAAACTGTTTTTT. Translating it yields CASSPQGGLGKLFF.

The chain links TRBV4-3 to TRBJ1-5, with D possibly matching TRBD1 (5 bases). The CDR3 is 15 amino acids. The germline V gene encodes CDR1 LGHNA and CDR2 YSLEER. The V end was cut by 1 base, the J end by 4 bases, with 11 bases between. The CDR3 loop is CASSQVMTDNQPQHF. CDR3 nucleotide sequence: TGCGCCAGCAGCCAAGTAATGACAGATAATCAGCCCCAGCATTTT.

V gene TRBV7-6 combines with J gene TRBJ1-1; possibly TRBD1 for D (5 bases). The germline CDR1 and CDR2 sequences are SGHVS and FNYEAQ. CDR3 length: 16 residues. The V and J ends lost 4 bases and 11 bases respectively, with 26 bases between them. In nucleotides, the CDR3 is TGTGCCAGCAGCTCTCCTGCGGGGGGAGCCGGGGGAATGGCTTTCTTT. Protein product: CASSSPAGGAGGMAFF.

There are a few counts of this clone. CDR3 nucleotide sequence: TGTGCCAGTAGTGTCCTCTTCGGGAACACTGAAGCTTTCTTT. This translates into CASSVLFGNTEAFF. V usage is TRBV19 and J usage is TRBJ1-1; no clear D. From germline, CDR1 is LNHDA and CDR2 SQIVND (reference sequence). The CDR3 runs to 14 residues. V lost 5 bases to trimming and J lost 1 base, with 11 bases between them. Variable domain in full (rest from reference TRBV19 and TRBJ1-1): DGGITQSPKYLFRKEGQNVTLSCEQNLNHDAMYWYRQDPGQGLRLIYYSQIVNDFQKGDIAEGYSVSREKKESFPLTVTSAQKNPTAFYLCASSVLFGNTEAFFGQGTRLTVV.

This sequence joins TRBV6-6 and TRBJ1-6, with 7 bases fitting TRBD1. Trimming took 5 bases from V and 5 from J; bases not matched to a gene: 3. CDR1 is MNHNY, CDR2 SVGAGI, per germline (reference sequence). The CDR3 sequence is 14 residues long. The CDR3 protein is CASSATGDNSPLHF. In nucleotides, the CDR3 is TGTGCCAGCAGTGCTACAGGGGATAATTCACCCCTCCACTTT.

V usage is TRBV7-9 and J usage is TRBJ1-6, with D possibly matching TRBD1 (6 bases). The CDR3 length is 18 residues. From germline, CDR1 is SEHNR and CDR2 FQNEAQ (reference sequence). Trimming cost V 0 bases and J 0 bases, with 12 bases left between them. The CDR3 reads CASSLAPGASSYNSPLHF. DNA for the CDR3: TGTGCCAGCAGCTTAGCGCCAGGGGCGAGCTCCTATAATTCACCCCTCCACTTT.

The rearrangement links TRBV2 to TRBJ2-7, with TRBD1 matching 8 bases. Germline V lookup: CDR1 SNHLY, CDR2 FYNNEI. The CDR3 consists of 13 residues. J gave up 4 bases and V 4 bases, and 3 bases lay outside the gene matches. The CDR3 region has the DNA TGTGCCAGCAGTGGGACAGGGAGATACGAGCAGTACTTC. Translating it yields CASSGTGRYEQYF.

In nucleotides, the CDR3 is TGCGCCAGCAGCCGAACTACAGGGGAGTTTTATGGCTACACCTTC. Translation gives CASSRTTGEFYGYTF. This chain connects TRBV5-1 to TRBJ1-2, with TRBD1 matching over 7 bases. The CDR3 has 15 residues. CDR1 and CDR2 from the germline V gene are SGHRS and YFSETQ. Losses at the gene ends were 4 bases for V and 5 bases for J; bases not matched to a gene: 11.

The chain is built from TRBV6-5 and TRBJ1-4; 10 positions match TRBD1. The CDR3 extends over 15 amino acids. The V gene's germline CDR1 is MNHEY and CDR2 SVGAGI. V was clipped by 0 bases and J by 10 bases; unmatched bases: 5. CDR3 loop: CASSYSGTGAGKLFF. The DNA for the CDR3 is TGTGCCAGCAGTTACTCGGGGACAGGGGCGGGAAAACTGTTTTTT.

The J gene is TRBJ2-5, the V gene TRBV7-4; 9 nucleotides agree with TRBD1. Per germline, CDR1 SGHVT and CDR2 SQSDAQ. There are 16 residues in the CDR3. Germline trimming cut 5 bases from V and 4 bases from J; bases unmatched to any gene: 11. For the CDR3, the DNA is TGTGCCAGCAGCCAGGGATCGACAGGGGGTGGAGAGACCCAGTACTTC. The encoded protein is CASSQGSTGGGETQYF.

The rearrangement uses TRBV5-8 and TRBJ1-1; 9 bases map to TRBD1. V shed 0 bases, J shed 4 bases, and the junction held 7 bases outside the gene matches. Germline lookup yields CDR1 SGHTS and CDR2 YDEGEE. The CDR3 runs 16 residues. The CDR3 nucleotides are TGTGCCAGCAGCTTGGGGACAGGGGCGCGGGGCACTGAAGCTTTCTTT. Amino acid sequence: CASSLGTGARGTEAFF.

The chain links TRBV24-1 to TRBJ2-1; 8 bases agree with TRBD2. From germline, CDR1 is KGHDR and CDR2 SFDVKD. The length of the CDR3 is 17 residues. V dropped 4 bases and J dropped 0; count of bases not matched to a gene: 7. Written as DNA, the CDR3 is TGTGCCACCAGTGAGATAGCGGGGAAGAGCTCCTACAATGAGCAGTTCTTC. This gives the protein CATSEIAGKSSYNEQFF.

The chain has TRBV7-3 and TRBJ1-6; TRBD1 is a possible D gene (6 bases). V lost 7 bases, J lost 10 bases, and 20 bases lay in between. Germline CDR1 and CDR2: SGHTA and FQGTGA. The CDR3 is 15 residues long. The CDR3 DNA reads TGTGCCAGCATCCTACAGGGTCGAGAGAGGTCACCCCTCCACTTT. This sequence encodes CASILQGRERSPLHF. The variable domain in full, with the rest retrieved from reference TRBV7-3 and TRBJ1-6, is GAGVSQTPSNKVTEKGKYVELRCDPISGHTALYWYRQSLGQGPEFLIYFQGTGAADDSGLPNDRFFAVRPEGSVSTLKIQRTERGDSAVYLCASILQGRERSPLHFGNGTRLTVT.

The V and J genes are TRBV5-5 and TRBJ2-7; 8 bases match TRBD2. With V trimmed by 0 bases and J by 2 bases, 4 bases remained unmatched. The CDR3 consists of 15 residues. Germline V gene lookup returns CDR1 SGHKS and CDR2 YYEKEE (reference sequence). The CDR3: CASSLGSGNAYEQYF. Written as DNA, the CDR3 is TGTGCCAGCAGCTTGGGTAGCGGGAACGCCTACGAGCAGTACTTC.

This clone was counted once. The genes are TRBV19 and TRBJ1-1; 7 bases align to TRBD1. Unmatched junction bases numbered 2, after V lost 1 base and J lost 6 bases. Germline V gene sequence: CDR1 LNHDA, CDR2 SQIVND (reference sequence). The CDR3 has 13 residues. CDR3 loop: CASSIGQGAEAFF. The CDR3 DNA sequence: TGTGCCAGTAGTATAGGGCAGGGGGCTGAAGCTTTCTTT.

The genes are TRBV6-2 or TRBV6-3 and TRBJ2-4; 7 bases map to TRBD1. Germline V gene sequence: CDR1 MNHEY, CDR2 SVGEGT. Trimming took 5 bases from V and 0 from J; bases not matched to a gene: 10. The CDR3 spans 17 residues. The CDR3 DNA is TGTGCCAGCAGTCTCCGTGGACAGGCCGGAGCCAAAAACATTCAGTACTTC. This translates into CASSLRGQAGAKNIQYF.

This chain's CDR3 is CSVGETGRGNTIYF. As DNA, the CDR3 is TGCAGCGTTGGGGAGACAGGGCGAGGAAACACCATATATTTT. The gene calls are TRBV29-1 and TRBJ1-3, with TRBD1 matching over 7 bases. This CDR3 has 14 residues. Looked up from germline, CDR1 is SQVTM and CDR2 is ANQGSEA. The V and J ends lost 4 bases and 4 bases, in that order; junction bases with no gene match: 7.

The chain is built from TRBV6-5 and TRBJ2-2, with 12 bases fitting TRBD2. The CDR3 runs to 13 residues. Per germline, CDR1 MNHEY and CDR2 SVGAGI. The junction had 2 bases not matched to a gene; V was cut back by 10 bases and J by 5 bases. The CDR3 nucleotides are TGTGCCACCGGGACTAGCGGGACCGGGGAGCTGTTTTTT. Translating it yields CATGTSGTGELFF.

The rearrangement joins TRBV7-9 to TRBJ2-3; unclear D gene. Germline lookup yields CDR1 SEHNR and CDR2 FQNEAQ (reference sequence). V lost 5 bases and J 0 bases, leaving 12 bases between the germline ends. The CDR3 is made up of 15 amino acids. CDR3: CASSPPRWSTDTQYF. In nucleotides, the CDR3 is TGTGCCAGCAGCCCCCCTCGGTGGAGCACAGATACGCAGTATTTT. Complete variable domain (other parts from reference TRBV7-9 and TRBJ2-3): DTGVSQNPRHKITKRGQNVTFRCDPISEHNRLYWYRQTLGQGPEFLTYFQNEAQLEKSRLLSDRFSAERPKGSFSTLEIQRTEQGDSAMYLCASSPPRWSTDTQYFGPGTRLTVL.

This clone was seen a few times. This sequence joins TRBV4-2 and TRBJ2-7, with D uncertain. In germline, CDR1 is LGHNA, CDR2 YNFKEQ. The ends were cut back, 0 bases at V and 5 bases at J, with 11 bases in the middle. The CDR3 is made up of 14 amino acids. The CDR3 region has the DNA TGTGCCAGCAGCCAAGATCGTAGTGTCGACGAGCAGTACTTC. It encodes CASSQDRSVDEQYF.